The entry below gives a single T cell receptor beta chain sequence along with its context. The data belong to a study of blood T cell repertoires in COVID-19. Study-level information: The United States, Italy and Spain provided the acute and convalescent COVID-19 samples. Nucleic acid was either cDNA or gDNA, and it came from T cells, B-cell-depleted T cells, or PBMCs.

Seattle patients were enrolled while actively infected and followed longitudinally. J gave up 7 bases and V 3 bases, and 5 bases lay outside the gene matches. This CDR3 comprises 12 residues. Germline V gene lookup returns CDR1 SQVTM and CDR2 ANQGSEA. Per the study methods: Nucleated cell counts were estimated from reference gene primer amplification. Clones were read by immunoSEQ multiplex PCR, and TCRdb kept only the in-frame ones, dropping some. D and trimming come from the DNA, and the V and J calls and clone size come from that table. The repertoire consists of approximately 60,000 clones, with around 90% occurring once and the leading ten covering around 21%.

Sequences were obtained from peripheral blood. The receptor comes from a woman at least 80 years old with COVID-19, enrolled during active disease. This rearrangement joins TRBV29-1 to TRBJ1-2; TRBD1 agrees at 7 bases. The CDR3 region is CSVDLTGVGYTF. The CDR3 nucleotides are TGCAGCGTTGACCTCACAGGGGTTGGCTACACCTTC.